These T cell receptor beta chains were read from a single sample in a study of radiotherapy plus CTLA-4 blockade in lung cancer. Method: immunoSEQ multiplex PCR; TCRdb's copy keeps in-frame clones and lacks some. Of 85,000 to 100,000 clones listed, 72% were seen once; the top ten hold more than 13%. The specimen was peripheral blood, collected from a patient treated with radiotherapy plus ipilimumab. These receptors were collected from a human donor with non-small cell lung cancer that progressed on radiotherapy plus ipilimumab. Each CDR3 is given with its conserved first and last residue. The order of the fields is V gene, D gene, J gene, CDR3 length, clone size, CDR3 protein, CDR3 DNA. The D gene is left open where the match is weak. Clone size is shown for a subset of rows, as once, few, many or a class of expanded clone.

V gene: TRBV6-1; D gene: -; J gene: TRBJ1-1; CDR3 length: 13; clone size: -; CDR3 protein: CASSEQGGTEAFF; CDR3 DNA: TGTGCCAGCAGTGAACAGGGAGGCACTGAAGCTTTCTTT
V gene: TRBV5-6; D gene: TRBD2; J gene: TRBJ2-5; CDR3 length: 15; clone size: once; CDR3 protein: CASRPGLAGSETQYF; CDR3 DNA: TGTGCCAGCAGACCGGGACTAGCGGGATCGGAGACCCAGTACTTC
V gene: TRBV9; D gene: -; J gene: TRBJ2-2; CDR3 length: 16; clone size: once; CDR3 protein: CASSPQGLFGAGELFF; CDR3 DNA: -
V gene: TRBV28; D gene: TRBD2; J gene: TRBJ2-7; CDR3 length: 13; clone size: -; CDR3 protein: CASSFSGTAEQYF; CDR3 DNA: TGTGCCAGCAGTTTTAGCGGGACGGCGGAGCAGTACTTC
V gene: TRBV18; D gene: TRBD2; J gene: TRBJ2-1; CDR3 length: 15; clone size: -; CDR3 protein: CASSSGGAGINEQFF; CDR3 DNA: TGTGCCAGCTCATCCGGGGGGGCGGGCATCAATGAGCAGTTCTTC
V gene: TRBV6-5; D gene: -; J gene: TRBJ2-1; CDR3 length: 13; clone size: few; CDR3 protein: CASSYSPYNEQFF; CDR3 DNA: TGTGCCAGCAGTTACTCGCCATACAATGAGCAGTTCTTC
V gene: TRBV19; D gene: -; J gene: TRBJ1-1; CDR3 length: 12; clone size: -; CDR3 protein: CASSLRLGAAFF; CDR3 DNA: TGTGCCAGTAGTTTACGACTCGGTGCAGCTTTCTTT
V gene: TRBV7-2; D gene: -; J gene: TRBJ2-1; CDR3 length: 12; clone size: -; CDR3 protein: CASSLVAREQFF; CDR3 DNA: TGTGCCAGCAGCTTAGTGGCCCGTGAGCAGTTCTTC
V gene: TRBV9; D gene: TRBD1; J gene: TRBJ1-2; CDR3 length: 14; clone size: -; CDR3 protein: CASSPAYRGVGYTF; CDR3 DNA: TGTGCCAGCAGCCCAGCCTACAGGGGAGTCGGCTACACCTTC
V gene: TRBV28; D gene: TRBD2; J gene: TRBJ2-1; CDR3 length: 21; clone size: once; CDR3 protein: CASESGHLGTSGGHSYNEQFF; CDR3 DNA: TGTGCCAGCGAATCGGGGCATTTGGGGACTAGCGGGGGGCACTCCTACAATGAGCAGTTCTTC
V gene: TRBV29-1; D gene: TRBD2; J gene: TRBJ2-1; CDR3 length: 15; clone size: -; CDR3 protein: CSVEGGINSYNEQFF; CDR3 DNA: TGCAGCGTTGAGGGGGGGATTAACTCCTACAATGAGCAGTTCTTC
V gene: TRBV2; D gene: TRBD2; J gene: TRBJ2-7; CDR3 length: 14; clone size: once; CDR3 protein: CASTSLGGTYEQYF; CDR3 DNA: TGTGCCAGCACCTCGTTGGGGGGGACCTACGAGCAGTACTTC